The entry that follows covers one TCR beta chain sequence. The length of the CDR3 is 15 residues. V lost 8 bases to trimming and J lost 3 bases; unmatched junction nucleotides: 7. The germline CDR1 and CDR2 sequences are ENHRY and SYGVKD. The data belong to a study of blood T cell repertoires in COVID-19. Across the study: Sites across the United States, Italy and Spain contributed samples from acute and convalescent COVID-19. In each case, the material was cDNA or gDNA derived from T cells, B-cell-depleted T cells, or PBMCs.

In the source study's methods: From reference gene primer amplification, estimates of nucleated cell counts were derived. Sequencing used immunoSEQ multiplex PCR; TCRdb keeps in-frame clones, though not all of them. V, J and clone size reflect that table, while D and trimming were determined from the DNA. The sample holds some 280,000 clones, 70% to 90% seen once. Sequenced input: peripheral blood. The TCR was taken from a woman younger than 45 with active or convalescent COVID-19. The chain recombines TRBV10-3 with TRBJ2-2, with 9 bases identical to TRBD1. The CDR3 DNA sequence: TGTGCCATCCGACAGGGGGATACGGACACCGGGGAGCTGTTTTTT. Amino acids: CAIRQGDTDTGELFF.